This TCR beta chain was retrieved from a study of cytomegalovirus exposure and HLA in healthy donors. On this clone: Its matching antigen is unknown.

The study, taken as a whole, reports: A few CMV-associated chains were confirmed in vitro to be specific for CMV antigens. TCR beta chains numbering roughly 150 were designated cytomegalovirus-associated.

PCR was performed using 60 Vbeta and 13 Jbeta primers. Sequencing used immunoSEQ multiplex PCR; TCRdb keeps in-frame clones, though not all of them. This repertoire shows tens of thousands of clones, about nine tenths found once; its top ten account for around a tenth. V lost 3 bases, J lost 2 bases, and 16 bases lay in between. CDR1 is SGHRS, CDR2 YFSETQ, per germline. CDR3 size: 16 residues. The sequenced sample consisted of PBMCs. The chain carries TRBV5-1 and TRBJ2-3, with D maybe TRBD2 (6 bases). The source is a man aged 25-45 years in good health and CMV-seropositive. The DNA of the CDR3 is TGCGCCAGCAGCTACTTCGGTAGCGGAAACACAGATACGCAGTATTTT. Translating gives CASSYFGSGNTDTQYF.